This T cell receptor (beta chain) derives from a study of metastatic and nonmetastatic thyroid tumors. About the research overall: Thyroid patients, malignant and benign, had repertoires compared across blood and tumor or nodule tissue. The study, taken as a whole, reports: The study reportedly found significantly higher TCR beta diversity in malignant thyroid tumors than benign nodules, in blood and tumor.

Each patient came to thyroid surgery without any prior treatment (of any kind). The V segment lost 5 bases and the J segment 7 bases; nucleotides outside the gene matches: 5. CDR3 length equals 14 residues. The germline gives CDR1 KGHDR, CDR2 SFDVKD. This clone was observed a few times. Its target is unknown. Authors' methods: A classifier of distant metastasis in papillary thyroid cancer was built from CDR3 differences (across clinicopathological groups). TCRdb reanalyzed the PCR reads via MiXCR. These V and J calls originate from TCRdb's pipeline instead of the authors' own analysis. The sample consists of about 41,000 clones, 20% to 25% of them appearing once.

Sequenced input: tumor tissue. The TCR originated in a female donor with papillary thyroid cancer or a benign thyroid nodule (not recorded which). Some clones in this sample may be carry-over from other donors' samples. This chain links TRBV24-1 with TRBJ1-2, with 11 bases that match TRBD1. In DNA form, the CDR3 reads TGTGCCACCAGTGGGACGGGACAGGGGGGTGGCTACACCTTC. Amino acids: CATSGTGQGGGYTF.